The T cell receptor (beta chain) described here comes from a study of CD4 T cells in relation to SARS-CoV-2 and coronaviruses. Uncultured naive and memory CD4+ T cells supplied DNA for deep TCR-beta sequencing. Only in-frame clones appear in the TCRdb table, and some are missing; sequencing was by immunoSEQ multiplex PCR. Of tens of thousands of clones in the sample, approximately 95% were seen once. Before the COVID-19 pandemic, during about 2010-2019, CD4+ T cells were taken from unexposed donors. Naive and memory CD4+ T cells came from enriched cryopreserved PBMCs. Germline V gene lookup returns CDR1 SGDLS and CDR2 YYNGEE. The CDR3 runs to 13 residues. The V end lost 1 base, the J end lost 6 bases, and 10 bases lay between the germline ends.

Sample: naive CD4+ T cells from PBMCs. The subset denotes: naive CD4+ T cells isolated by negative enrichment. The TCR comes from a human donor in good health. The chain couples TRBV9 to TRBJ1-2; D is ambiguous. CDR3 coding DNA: TGTGCCAGCAGCGTACGACTTCGAAATGGCTACACCTTC. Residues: CASSVRLRNGYTF.